These T cell receptor beta chains were read from a single sample in a study of beta chain features in type 1 diabetes. Produced via immunoSEQ multiplex PCR; TCRdb's table is partial and in-frame only. The sample has 630,000 or so clones, about an eighth seen once; the top ten hold just under 0.04%. Sequenced input: naive CD4+ T cells from blood. These receptors were collected from a man aged 18 to 30 with type 1 diabetes. The CDR3 runs from the conserved cysteine through the conserved F or W. A D gene is named only where the DNA matches it firmly. Rows may omit the clone size; those that give it use once, few, many or a size class.

clone_size: -; d_call: -; v_call: TRBV11-1; j_call: TRBJ2-7; cdr3_aa: CASSLDFGTYEQYF; cdr3_nt: TGTGCCAGCAGCTTAGACTTCGGTACCTACGAGCAGTACTTC
clone_size: -; d_call: -; v_call: TRBV6-5; j_call: TRBJ1-1; cdr3_aa: CASSGTGSSRTEAFF; cdr3_nt: TGTGCCAGCAGCGGGACCGGGAGTTCTCGGACTGAAGCTTTCTTT
clone_size: -; d_call: -; v_call: TRBV7-2; j_call: TRBJ2-3; cdr3_aa: CASSLAEPGLKDTQYF; cdr3_nt: TGTGCCAGCAGCTTAGCGGAGCCCGGGTTGAAAGATACGCAGTATTTT
clone_size: -; d_call: -; v_call: TRBV6-5; j_call: TRBJ2-6; cdr3_aa: CASSRPGAGANVLTF; cdr3_nt: TGTGCCAGCAGTAGGCCGGGGGCGGGGGCCAACGTCCTGACTTTC
clone_size: -; d_call: -; v_call: TRBV30; j_call: TRBJ1-2; cdr3_aa: CAWSPIRTEQISGYTF; cdr3_nt: TGTGCCTGGAGCCCTATCCGGACAGAGCAAATTTCTGGCTACACCTTC
clone_size: few; d_call: -; v_call: TRBV5-1; j_call: TRBJ2-2; cdr3_aa: CASSPGQNTGELFF; cdr3_nt: TGCGCCAGCAGCCCGGGACAAAACACCGGGGAGCTGTTTTTT
clone_size: few; d_call: TRBD1; v_call: TRBV9; j_call: TRBJ2-7; cdr3_aa: CASSERETGGNNEQYF; cdr3_nt: TGTGCCAGCAGCGAGAGGGAGACAGGGGGTAATAACGAGCAGTACTTC
clone_size: few; d_call: -; v_call: TRBV7-2; j_call: TRBJ2-1; cdr3_aa: CASSSARDNEQFF; cdr3_nt: TGTGCCAGCAGCTCCGCTCGGGACAATGAGCAGTTCTTC
clone_size: -; d_call: -; v_call: TRBV6-5; j_call: TRBJ1-2; cdr3_aa: CASSFTPRSYGYTF; cdr3_nt: TGTGCCAGCAGTTTCACGCCTCGATCCTATGGCTACACCTTC
clone_size: few; d_call: -; v_call: TRBV6-6; j_call: TRBJ2-3; cdr3_aa: CASTPGGLLAQYF; cdr3_nt: TGTGCCAGCACGCCTGGGGGCCTTTTAGCGCAGTATTTT
clone_size: -; d_call: -; v_call: TRBV15; j_call: TRBJ1-1; cdr3_aa: CATSRDGQIWNTEAFF; cdr3_nt: TGTGCCACCAGCAGAGACGGCCAGATCTGGAACACTGAAGCTTTCTTT
clone_size: -; d_call: -; v_call: TRBV30; j_call: TRBJ1-2; cdr3_aa: CAWKGRGGDGYTF; cdr3_nt: TGTGCCTGGAAGGGCAGGGGTGGCGATGGCTACACCTTC
clone_size: -; d_call: -; v_call: TRBV20-1; j_call: TRBJ2-5; cdr3_aa: CSAGRETQYF; cdr3_nt: TGCAGTGCCGGCAGGGAGACCCAGTACTTC
clone_size: few; d_call: TRBD1; v_call: TRBV2; j_call: TRBJ2-7; cdr3_aa: CASSEAAGGYEQYF; cdr3_nt: TGTGCCAGCAGTGAAGCGGCAGGGGGCTACGAGCAGTACTTC
clone_size: -; d_call: -; v_call: TRBV5-4; j_call: TRBJ1-4; cdr3_aa: CASSSRVTNEKLFF; cdr3_nt: TGTGCCAGCAGCTCCAGGGTTACTAATGAAAAACTGTTTTTT
clone_size: few; d_call: -; v_call: TRBV7-8; j_call: TRBJ2-3; cdr3_aa: CASSLPGWGTDTQYF; cdr3_nt: TGTGCCAGCAGCTTACCGGGTTGGGGCACAGATACGCAGTATTTT